The next 26 T cell receptor beta chains were all read from a single sample in a study of T-cell memory formation after mild COVID-19. A single record per CDR3 protein comes from TCRdb applying MiXCR to the 5' RACE reads. The repertoire holds about half a million distinct CDR3 sequences, with 18% as singletons. The source material was PBMCs or a T cell subset sorted from them (not recorded which). These receptors all come from an adult woman who had mild COVID-19 (a few samples of this study predate the infection). Cell type and time point are not known.

The chain joins TRBV5-1 to TRBJ2-7; 7 nucleotides line up with TRBD1. Trimming took 0 bases from V and 4 from J; bases not matched to a gene: 7. The CDR3 sequence is 15 residues long. Germline lookup yields CDR1 SGHRS and CDR2 YFSETQ. The CDR3 spells CASSLAPGRGYEQYF. DNA for the CDR3: TGCGCCAGCAGCTTGGCCCCCGGCAGGGGGTACGAGCAGTACTTC.

There are a few counts of this clonotype. This rearrangement joins TRBV9 to TRBJ2-5, with TRBD1 matching over 7 bases. This CDR3 region has 15 residues. V shed 0 bases, J shed 5 bases, and the junction held 7 bases outside the gene matches. CDR1 is SGDLS and CDR2 is YYNGEE in the germline V gene. The CDR3 sequence: CASSVALGRGETQYF. The DNA for the CDR3 is TGTGCCAGCAGCGTAGCCTTGGGCAGGGGGGAGACCCAGTACTTC. The full variable domain, with the rest looked up from reference TRBV9 and TRBJ2-5, is DSGVTQTPKHLITATGQRVTLRCSPRSGDLSVYWYQQSLDQGLQFLIQYYNGEERAKGNILERFSAQQFPDLHSELNLSSLELGDSALYFCASSVALGRGETQYFGPGTRLLVL.

V is TRBV29-1 and J is TRBJ2-1; D is possibly TRBD2 (5 bases). Germline assignment: CDR1 SQVTM and CDR2 ANQGSEA. With 4 bases removed from V and 15 bases from J, the gap between germline ends came to 16 bases. This CDR3 spans 11 amino acids. The CDR3, as DNA: TGCAGCGTTGGGGTCGAGGGCAGCCCGTTCTTC. Its protein is CSVGVEGSPFF.

This chain links TRBV7-6 with TRBJ2-2, with no clear D. Between the trimmed V and J ends, which lost 7 bases and 6 bases, there was a span of 18 bases. CDR1 and CDR2 from the germline V gene are SGHVS and FNYEAQ. This CDR3 comprises 15 residues. CDR3 nucleotides: TGTGCCAGCACCGATTCCAAGGGTGGGGCCGGGGAGCTGTTTTTT. It encodes CASTDSKGGAGELFF.

CDR3 sequence reads: CASRRTPSGYTDTQYF. In DNA, the CDR3 is TGTGCCAGCAGACGTACCCCCAGCGGTTACACAGATACGCAGTATTTT. V is TRBV11-2 and J is TRBJ2-3, with D possibly matching TRBD2 (5 bases). Germline CDR1 is SGHAT and CDR2 is FQNNGV. The CDR3 has 16 amino acids. V lost 6 bases and J lost 2, with 18 bases in between. The full variable domain, in which reference TRBV11-2 and TRBJ2-3 provide the parts outside the CDR3, is EAGVAQSPRYKIIEKRQSVAFWCNPISGHATLYWYQQILGQGPKLLIQFQNNGVVDDSQLPKDRFSAERLKGVDSTLKIQPAKLEDSAVYLCASRRTPSGYTDTQYFGPGTRLTVL.

The chain combines TRBV6-2 or TRBV6-3 with TRBJ2-1, with D possibly called TRBD1 or TRBD2 (5 bases each). The CDR3 has 12 residues. Germline CDR1 reads MNHEY; CDR2 reads SVGEGT. V lost 5 bases and J lost 10, with 12 bases in between. The CDR3 region has the DNA TGTGCCAGCAGTACACCGGGACCCGAGCAGTTCTTC. It yields the protein CASSTPGPEQFF.

The V gene is TRBV29-1, the J gene TRBJ2-6, with 8 bases matching TRBD1. Losses at the gene ends were 4 bases for V and 0 bases for J; bases not matched to a gene: 8. In germline, CDR1 is SQVTM, CDR2 ANQGSEA. CDR3 length: 17 amino acids. DNA for the CDR3: TGCAGCGTTGCTCTAGGGACAGGTCTCTCTGGGGCCAACGTCCTGACTTTC. Translation gives CSVALGTGLSGANVLTF. The entire variable domain, with the rest obtained from reference TRBV29-1 and TRBJ2-6, is as follows: SAVISQKPSRDICQRGTSLTIQCQVDSQVTMMFWYRQQPGQSLTLIATANQGSEATYESGFVIDKFPISRPNLTFSTLTVSNMSPEDSSIYLCSVALGTGLSGANVLTFGAGSRLTVL.

At least ten counts were recorded for this clonotype. This chain uses TRBV7-3 with TRBJ2-7, with D maybe TRBD2 (6 bases). There are 13 residues in the CDR3. The V end was cut by 6 bases, the J end by 3 bases, with 12 bases between. The germline V gene encodes CDR1 SGHTA and CDR2 FQGTGA. The CDR3 DNA is TGTGCCAGCAGTTTTACCGGGGGCTACGAGCAGTACTTC. This translates into CASSFTGGYEQYF.

This clonotype was found a few times. V and J are TRBV7-3 and TRBJ2-3; 10 bases line up with TRBD1. Per germline, CDR1 SGHTA and CDR2 FQGTGA. The CDR3 has 14 residues. V lost 7 bases and J lost 4; bases outside the gene matches: 5. The CDR3 DNA reads TGTGCCAGCACCCTGACAGGGGGCGCAGATACGCAGTATTTT. It translates to CASTLTGGADTQYF.

The chain recombines TRBV4-1 with TRBJ2-7; D may match TRBD1 or TRBD2 (6 bases each). Trimming removed 2 bases from V and 7 bases from J, with 18 bases in between. Germline V gives CDR1 MGHRA, CDR2 YSYEKL. The CDR3 has 15 residues. The CDR3 bases are TGCGCCAGCAGCCAACTTCACGGGGGCAGCCGGGAGCAGTACTTC. Protein product: CASSQLHGGSREQYF.

CDR3 sequence (DNA): TGTGCCAGCAGCGGGGGACAGGAGGCGTTAGCTGAGACCCAGTACTTC. Translation: CASSGGQEALAETQYF. The rearrangement links TRBV11-3 to TRBJ2-5; 8 bases line up with TRBD1. This CDR3 contains 16 residues. The V gene end was trimmed by 5 bases and the J gene end by 5 bases; junction bases not matched to a gene: 13. The germline V gene has CDR1 SGHNT and CDR2 YENEEA.

The chain combines TRBV29-1 with TRBJ2-5; D may correspond to TRBD1 or TRBD2 (5 bases each). This CDR3 is built from 11 residues. V lost 7 bases to trimming and J lost 9 bases, with 15 bases between them. Germline values: CDR1 SQVTM, CDR2 ANQGSEA. The CDR3 is CSALRGESQYF. The DNA of the CDR3 is TGCAGCGCCCTGCGAGGGGAGTCCCAGTACTTC.

A few counts support this clonotype. This chain joins TRBV5-6 and TRBJ2-5, with D hard to call. Trimming shortened V by 0 bases and J by 6 bases, and 15 bases separated the two germline ends. The CDR3 contains 15 residues. In germline, CDR1 is SGHDT, CDR2 YYEEEE. DNA for the CDR3: TGTGCCAGCAGCTTGGGACCGGGCCTTTCGAAGACCCAGTACTTC. Translated: CASSLGPGLSKTQYF. Together with reference TRBV5-6 and TRBJ2-5, the CDR3 gives the full variable domain: DAGVTQSPTHLIKTRGQQVTLRCSPKSGHDTVSWYQQALGQGPQFIFQYYEEEERQRGNFPDRFSGHQFPNYSSELNVNALLLGDSALYLCASSLGPGLSKTQYFGPGTRLLVL.

This clonotype was seen a few times. The V gene is TRBV20-1, the J gene TRBJ2-1; 8 bases agree with TRBD2. The germline CDR1 and CDR2 sequences are DFQATT and SNEGSKA (reference sequence). With 3 bases clipped from V and 5 bases from J, the junction kept 12 bases outside the gene matches. This CDR3 is built from 16 residues. DNA for the CDR3: TGCAGTGCTAGGACCCCCGGGACTAGTATTGACAATGAGCAGTTCTTC. Encoded protein: CSARTPGTSIDNEQFF.

The chain links TRBV30 to TRBJ1-1; D not certain. The germline CDR1 and CDR2 sequences are GTSNPN and SVGIG (reference sequence). Trimming removed 0 bases from V and 6 bases from J, with 8 bases in between. This CDR3 has 12 residues. The CDR3 bases are TGTGCCTGGAGTGTACCGTCCCCTGAAGCTTTCTTT. Protein product: CAWSVPSPEAFF.

The rearrangement uses TRBV7-2 and TRBJ2-1, with 10 bases aligning to TRBD2. CDR3 size: 15 residues. Germline-derived CDR1 and CDR2 are SGHTA and FQGNSA. V trimming: 5 bases; J trimming: 6 bases; junction bases outside the gene matches: 7. This CDR3 reads CASSVSGGAVNEQFF. CDR3 DNA: TGTGCCAGCAGCGTAAGCGGGGGGGCCGTCAATGAGCAGTTCTTC.

The rearrangement uses TRBV19 and TRBJ2-1; D ambiguous. This CDR3 has 20 residues. The V end lost 3 bases, the J end lost 0 bases, and 24 bases lay between the germline ends. Germline assignment: CDR1 LNHDA and CDR2 SQIVND (reference sequence). CDR3 residues: CASSMGSRTDFFRSYNEQFF. The CDR3 bases are TGTGCCAGTAGTATGGGGTCGAGGACGGATTTTTTCCGCTCCTACAATGAGCAGTTCTTC. The full variable domain, completed using reference TRBV19 and TRBJ2-1, is DGGITQSPKYLFRKEGQNVTLSCEQNLNHDAMYWYRQDPGQGLRLIYYSQIVNDFQKGDIAEGYSVSREKKESFPLTVTSAQKNPTAFYLCASSMGSRTDFFRSYNEQFFGPGTRLTVL.

This CDR3 reads CASSFTSGGARSEDTQYF. CDR3 DNA: TGTGCCAGCAGCTTCACTAGCGGGGGGGCTCGGAGTGAAGATACGCAGTATTTT. The chain combines TRBV7-3 with TRBJ2-3, with 13 bases matching TRBD2. V shed 3 bases, J shed 5 bases, and the junction held 11 bases outside the gene matches. Germline CDR1 and CDR2: SGHTA and FQGTGA. The CDR3 sequence is 18 residues long.

This clonotype was observed a few times. The rearrangement joins TRBV5-1 to TRBJ1-6; D remains unclear. The germline CDR1 and CDR2 sequences are SGHRS and YFSETQ. CDR3 length: 12 amino acids. V was shortened by 0 bases and J by 7 bases, with 2 bases between the two germline ends. The CDR3 DNA reads as TGCGCCAGCAGCTTGGAAAATTCACCCCTCCACTTT. Translated, it gives CASSLENSPLHF.

This clonotype was counted a few times. The rearrangement links TRBV12-3 or TRBV12-4 to TRBJ2-3; D call uncertain. The CDR3 sequence is 16 residues long. V shed 7 bases and J shed 4 bases, with 21 bases lying between them. In DNA form, the CDR3 reads TGTGCCAGCACCGATACTGGGCACCATGGGGCAGATACGCAGTATTTT. Translation: CASTDTGHHGADTQYF.

The chain joins TRBV13 to TRBJ2-1; the D gene is possibly TRBD1 (5 bases). CDR3 length: 16 amino acids. The germline V and J ends were trimmed by 5 bases and 1 base, with 15 bases remaining between them. CDR1 is PRHDT, CDR2 FYEKMQ, per germline (reference sequence). The CDR3 DNA reads TGTGCCAGCAGCGGAGACCAGGGATGGTCCTACAATGAGCAGTTCTTC. It codes for CASSGDQGWSYNEQFF.

This clonotype was counted between two and nine times. The chain is built from TRBV14 and TRBJ1-2; no clear D gene. The V gene lost 1 base and the J gene lost 4 bases, with 10 bases spanning the gap. The germline gives CDR1 SGHDN, CDR2 FVKESK. This CDR3 contains 14 residues. The CDR3: CASSQGGQIYGYTF. CDR3 nucleotide sequence: TGTGCCAGCAGCCAAGGAGGGCAGATCTATGGCTACACCTTC.

The V and J genes are TRBV11-2 and TRBJ1-2, with 9 bases aligning to TRBD1. The germline V gene has CDR1 SGHAT and CDR2 FQNNGV. Trimming at V came to 0 bases and at J to 3 bases, leaving 8 bases not matched to a gene. This CDR3 comprises 17 residues. This CDR3 reads CASSLESGTGSYYGYTF. The CDR3 DNA is TGTGCCAGCAGCTTAGAATCCGGGACAGGGTCATACTATGGCTACACCTTC.

The rearrangement links TRBV5-4 to TRBJ1-1; D gene unclear. The CDR3 sequence is 11 residues long. Trimming took off 6 bases at V and 8 bases at J, with 11 bases between the two ends. Germline-derived CDR1 and CDR2 are SGHNT and YYREEE (reference sequence). This CDR3 is CASKQADEAFF. CDR3 sequence (DNA): TGTGCCAGCAAGCAGGCAGACGAAGCTTTCTTT.

This clonotype was seen only a few times. The chain couples TRBV25-1 to TRBJ1-1, with a weak D call TRBD1 (5 bases). Germline V lookup: CDR1 MGHDK, CDR2 SYGVNS. V was shortened by 0 bases and J by 0 bases, with 11 bases between the two germline ends. This CDR3 spans 16 amino acids. Written as DNA, the CDR3 is TGTGCCAGCAGTGAATACGACAGTCTCATGAACACTGAAGCTTTCTTT. This encodes CASSEYDSLMNTEAFF.

This clonotype appeared a few times. The V and J genes are TRBV6-5 and TRBJ1-5, with 8 bases identical to TRBD1. This CDR3 region has 15 residues. V was clipped by 6 bases and J by 4 bases; unmatched bases: 8. CDR1 MNHEY and CDR2 SVGAGI come from the germline V gene. The CDR3 reads CASRLRTGLNQPQHF. The CDR3 nucleotides are TGTGCCAGCAGGCTGAGGACAGGGCTTAATCAGCCCCAGCATTTT.